The present TCR beta chain was sequenced within a study of blood T cell repertoires in COVID-19. For the study at large: The study drew acute and convalescent COVID-19 samples from the United States, Italy and Spain. Nucleic acid was either cDNA or gDNA, and it came from T cells, B-cell-depleted T cells, or PBMCs.

As processed by the authors: Researchers report that nucleated cell counts were estimated from reference gene primer amplification. Generated by immunoSEQ multiplex PCR, the TCRdb table keeps only in-frame clones and is missing some. The DNA gave D and trimming, while V, J and clone size come from that table. The profile shows fewer than 450,000 clones, roughly 88% of them singletons. Recruited during active infection, patients (from Seattle) were subsequently followed longitudinally. The source of this sequence is a woman in her forties or fifties with COVID-19, enrolled during active disease. What was sequenced was peripheral blood.

CDR3 DNA sequence: TGTGCCAGCAGCCAAACCGGTGGTGAAGCTTTCTTT. It codes for CASSQTGGEAFF. The V gene is TRBV11-3, the J gene TRBJ1-1, with no clear D. V was clipped by 5 bases and J by 7 bases, with 11 bases between them. The CDR3 sequence is 12 residues long. In germline, CDR1 is SGHNT, CDR2 YENEEA.